Each of the 4 T cell receptor beta chains below was sequenced from the same sample in a study of T cell responses to AZD1222 COVID-19 vaccine. Produced via immunoSEQ multiplex PCR; TCRdb's table is partial and in-frame only. The profile shows about 160,000 clones, around 90% of them singletons. Sequencing was performed on peripheral blood, taken on day 0 of AZD1222 vaccination. The receptors derive from an adult in good health.

This rearrangement joins TRBV5-5 to TRBJ2-7; D remains ambiguous. CDR1 and CDR2 (germline): SGHKS, YYEKEE (reference sequence). V was shortened by 2 bases and J by 5 bases, with 8 bases between the two germline ends. The CDR3 spans 12 residues. CDR3 residues: CASSFSVHEQYF. CDR3 sequence (DNA): TGTGCCAGCAGCTTTTCCGTTCACGAGCAGTACTTC.

The genes are TRBV7-2 and TRBJ1-5; D is perhaps TRBD1 (5 bases). V lost 5 bases, J lost 2 bases, and 10 bases lay in between. CDR1 and CDR2 (germline): SGHTA, FQGNSA. The CDR3 consists of 14 residues. The CDR3: CASSPQGGNQPQHF. The CDR3 DNA reads TGTGCCAGCAGCCCTCAGGGAGGCAATCAGCCCCAGCATTTT. Complete variable domain (other parts from reference TRBV7-2 and TRBJ1-5): GAGVSQSPSNKVTEKGKDVELRCDPISGHTALYWYRQSLGQGLEFLIYFQGNSAPDKSGLPSDRFSAERTGGSVSTLTIQRTQQEDSAVYLCASSPQGGNQPQHFGDGTRLSIL.

The rearrangement joins TRBV5-6 to TRBJ1-1; D not certain. Germline loops: CDR1 SGHDT, CDR2 YYEEEE. This CDR3 contains 12 residues. Trimming pared 2 bases from V and 3 bases from J, leaving 5 bases between. The CDR3 here is CASSFEDTEAFF. The CDR3 bases are TGTGCCAGCAGCTTCGAGGACACTGAAGCTTTCTTT.

Comment on this clone: The same CDR3 is also encoded by other DNA sequences in this sample. This sequence joins TRBV9 and TRBJ2-7, with D uncertain. The CDR3 length is 11 residues. Trimming stripped 3 bases from V and 3 bases from J, with 4 bases between. CDR1 is SGDLS, CDR2 YYNGEE, per germline. CDR3: CASSAGYEQYF. The CDR3 DNA follows: TGTGCCAGCAGCGCAGGCTACGAGCAGTACTTC.